One sample yielded the 13 T cell receptor beta chains listed below, sequenced in a study of T cells in Graves' hyperthyroidism and ophthalmopathy. Regions amplified from RNA transcripts were the TCR beta CDR3 regions. The HTBI primer set served for first-round RT-PCR of the TCR CDR3. TCRdb redid the calling of the multiplex PCR reads with MiXCR, one entry per CDR3 protein. The table lists hundreds of thousands of distinct CDR3 sequences, 16% of them singletons. The source material was blood. Source of these receptors: a woman between 18 and 29 years old with Graves' hyperthyroidism.

This clonotype was counted many times. The chain links TRBV6-4 to TRBJ2-1; tentative D call: TRBD1 (5 bases). The CDR3 extends over 15 amino acids. Trimming cost V 2 bases and J 3 bases, with 11 bases left between them. Per germline, CDR1 MRHNA and CDR2 SNTAGT. CDR3 in amino acids: CASSDGAGSYNEQFF. Here the CDR3 DNA reads TGTGCCAGCAGTGACGGGGCAGGTAGCTACAATGAGCAGTTCTTC.

This clonotype appeared many times. The chain carries TRBV30 and TRBJ1-6; D unclear. V dropped 4 bases and J dropped 14 bases, with 12 bases sitting between them. The germline CDR1 and CDR2 sequences are GTSNPN and SVGIG (reference sequence). CDR3 length: 11 residues. Written as DNA, the CDR3 is TGTGCCTGGAACGCCCCTATGGCCCTCCACTTT. It encodes CAWNAPMALHF.

The chain is built from TRBV10-1 and TRBJ1-1; D uncertain. Trimming shortened V by 5 bases and J by 1 base, and 14 bases separated the two germline ends. CDR1 WNHNN and CDR2 SYGVQD come from the germline V gene (reference sequence). The length of the CDR3 is 15 residues. The CDR3 region has the DNA TGCGCCAGCAGTCCCGACACGGCGGGGAACACTGAAGCTTTCTTT. Residues: CASSPDTAGNTEAFF.

This clonotype occurred many times. V gene TRBV28 combines with J gene TRBJ2-1; D may correspond to TRBD1 or TRBD2 (5 bases each). The CDR3 spans 16 residues. Germline CDR1 is MDHEN and CDR2 is SYDVKM. V was pared by 6 bases and J by 2 bases, with 17 bases between. The DNA for the CDR3 is TGTGCCAGCAGCCCCGCCCGGGGCTACACCTACAATGAGCAGTTCTTC. Amino acid sequence: CASSPARGYTYNEQFF.

This clonotype has only a few counts. The chain couples TRBV5-1 to TRBJ1-6, with D maybe TRBD1 (6 bases). The CDR3 spans 15 residues. Trimming removed 7 bases from V and 6 bases from J, with 17 bases in between. Germline lookup yields CDR1 SGHRS and CDR2 YFSETQ. The CDR3 sequence: CASGWGAEANSPLHF. The CDR3 region has the DNA TGCGCCAGCGGATGGGGGGCGGAAGCTAATTCACCCCTCCACTTT.

This clonotype has ten or more counts. The chain joins TRBV28 to TRBJ1-1; 10 bases map to TRBD1. Germline assignment: CDR1 MDHEN and CDR2 SYDVKM. Unmatched junction bases numbered 6, after V lost 4 bases and J lost 7 bases. The CDR3 length is 14 residues. CDR3 region: CASSSRDRGDEAFF. The CDR3 DNA sequence: TGTGCCAGCAGTTCCCGGGACAGGGGAGATGAAGCTTTCTTT.

The chain has TRBV19 and TRBJ2-3; 8 positions match TRBD2. Germline V gene data show CDR1 as LNHDA and CDR2 as SQIVND (reference sequence). The CDR3 is 16 amino acids. Trimming at V came to 4 bases and at J to 6 bases, leaving 12 bases not matched to a gene. CDR3 bases: TGTGCCAGTAGTACGACTAGCGCCCTCTTGGGGGATACGCAGTATTTT. This translates into CASSTTSALLGDTQYF.

This clonotype was recorded many times. The chain joins TRBV7-3 to TRBJ1-1, with TRBD1 matching over 11 bases. There are 14 residues in the CDR3. J gave up 5 bases and V 5 bases, and 4 bases lay outside the gene matches. CDR1 is SGHTA, CDR2 FQGTGA, per germline. The DNA of the CDR3 is TGTGCCAGCAGCCTGGACAGGGGGCTGACTGAAGCTTTCTTT. Residues: CASSLDRGLTEAFF.

This clonotype was observed many times. The chain is built from TRBV7-8 and TRBJ2-5; 9 nucleotides align to TRBD2. Germline V lookup: CDR1 SGHVS, CDR2 FQNEAQ. The trim removed 3 bases at V and 4 bases at J, leaving 3 bases unmatched. This CDR3 spans 14 amino acids. DNA of the CDR3: TGTGCCAGCAGCTTCGCGGGGGGGCCAGAGACCCAGTACTTC. Amino acids: CASSFAGGPETQYF.

This clonotype was found a few times. In nucleotides, the CDR3 is TGCGCCAGTGACAGGGGCACAGATACGCAGTATTTT. Protein product: CASDRGTDTQYF. V gene TRBV10-2 combines with J gene TRBJ2-3; 7 nucleotides match TRBD1. This CDR3 contains 12 residues. CDR1 WSHSY and CDR2 SAAADI come from the germline V gene. J lost 1 base, V lost 9 bases, and 1 base had no gene match.

This clonotype showed up just a few times. The V call is TRBV7-9, the J call TRBJ2-3; weak D call: TRBD2 (6 bases). Trimming took 5 bases from V and 3 from J, leaving 24 bases between them. The CDR3 extends over 18 amino acids. Germline V gene sequence: CDR1 SEHNR, CDR2 FQNEAQ (reference sequence). The CDR3 bases are TGTGCCAGCAGCCATCGCAAGGGTTGGAGGGCCGAAACAGATACGCAGTATTTT. It yields the protein CASSHRKGWRAETDTQYF.

This chain uses TRBV28 with TRBJ2-5; D call uncertain. V lost 8 bases, J lost 2 bases, and 12 bases lay in between. The CDR3 has 13 residues. Germline V CDR1 and CDR2: MDHEN, SYDVKM. The CDR3 nucleotides read TGTGCCAGCCAAGAGACATGGCAAGAGACCCAGTACTTC. Residues: CASQETWQETQYF.

The V and J genes are TRBV7-9 and TRBJ2-1; 9 positions agree with TRBD2. Germline V gene data show CDR1 as SEHNR and CDR2 as FQNEAQ (reference sequence). The CDR3 contains 19 residues. Trimming cost V 5 bases and J 4 bases; bases outside gene matches: 18. The chain's CDR3 is CASSPPVGVAGDSYNEQFF. DNA of the CDR3: TGTGCCAGCAGCCCCCCGGTCGGGGTAGCGGGAGATTCTTACAATGAGCAGTTCTTC.